This T cell receptor beta chain was sequenced during a study of cytomegalovirus exposure and HLA in healthy donors. Study as a whole: Later, an analysis reported that the roughly 120 validation repertoires had used the same platform as the approximately 630 first-cohort repertoires. Whole-study results and caveats: The tendency of first-cohort TCR clusters to co-occur in the 120 or so validation repertoires emerged from a later analysis. Many donors carried some public TCRs, although rarity characterized most TCR sequences. Cytomegalovirus-associated TCR beta chains were listed, numbering more than 150.

Some clones are missing from TCRdb's copy, which holds only in-frame ones; the method was immunoSEQ multiplex PCR. The sample contains 200,000 to 300,000 clones, around nine tenths of which appear only once. The CDR3 totals 15 residues. The V segment lost 3 bases and the J segment 1 base; nucleotides outside the gene matches: 6. The V gene's germline CDR1 is SEHNR and CDR2 FQNEAQ (reference sequence). On this clone: What it binds is unknown.

The rearrangement joins TRBV7-9 to TRBJ2-7; TRBD1 matches 7 bases. The sequence was obtained from a man aged 18-30 years in good health and CMV-seronegative. Sequenced sample: PBMCs. CDR3 nucleotide sequence: TGTGCCAGCAGCTTGGGACAGCTACCTTCCTACGAGCAGTACTTC. This encodes CASSLGQLPSYEQYF.